A selection of T cell receptor beta chains follows, all from one sample in a study of beta chain features in type 1 diabetes. Profiled with immunoSEQ multiplex PCR; TCRdb holds only in-frame clones, not every one. The data contain a few hundred thousand clones, less than 15% of them singletons. Material: naive CD4+ T cells from blood. These receptors came from a woman younger than 30 in good health. Both conserved end residues are part of each CDR3. A D gene is named only where the DNA matches it firmly. Clone size is not always given. Where it is, it says once, few, many or a class for expanded clones.

V: TRBV13; size: .; J: TRBJ2-6; D: .; CDR3: CASRPGQLSAGANVLTF; DNA: TGTGCCAGCCGTCCGGGACAACTTAGCGCTGGGGCCAACGTCCTGACTTTC
V: TRBV7-2; size: .; J: TRBJ2-7; D: TRBD2; CDR3: CASSQGLAYEQYF; DNA: TGTGCCAGCAGCCAGGGACTAGCGTACGAGCAGTACTTC
V: TRBV7-9; size: .; J: TRBJ1-1; D: .; CDR3: CASSYGSHRYTEAFF; DNA: TGTGCCAGCAGCTACGGGTCACATCGGTACACTGAAGCTTTCTTT
V: TRBV27; size: few; J: TRBJ1-4; D: .; CDR3: CASSSTSYRVMGEKLFF; DNA: TGTGCCAGCAGCTCAACCAGTTACAGGGTGATGGGGGAAAAACTGTTTTTT
V: TRBV11-1; size: .; J: TRBJ1-4; D: .; CDR3: CASSYGATNEKLFF; DNA: TGTGCCAGCAGCTATGGAGCAACTAATGAAAAACTGTTTTTT
V: TRBV11-2; size: few; J: TRBJ1-1; D: TRBD1; CDR3: CASSLTGTGWFTEAFF; DNA: TGTGCCAGCAGTTTGACCGGGACAGGGTGGTTTACTGAAGCTTTCTTT
V: TRBV19; size: .; J: TRBJ1-2; D: .; CDR3: CASSPWTVKDGYTF; DNA: TGTGCCAGTAGTCCGTGGACAGTGAAGGATGGCTACACCTTC
V: TRBV7-6; size: few; J: TRBJ2-1; D: .; CDR3: CASSDGLLGFEQFF; DNA: TGTGCCAGCAGCGATGGACTACTAGGATTCGAGCAGTTCTTC
V: TRBV30; size: .; J: TRBJ2-3; D: .; CDR3: CAWSGVKDTQYF; DNA: TGTGCCTGGAGCGGAGTGAAGGATACGCAGTATTTT
V: TRBV28; size: few; J: TRBJ1-2; D: .; CDR3: CASRYPGSGYTF; DNA: TGTGCCAGCAGATATCCAGGGTCCGGCTACACCTTC
V: TRBV29-1; size: few; J: TRBJ1-2; D: TRBD1; CDR3: CSVGDRAF; DNA: TGCAGCGTGGGGGACAGAGCATTC
V: TRBV27; size: .; J: TRBJ2-3; D: TRBD2; CDR3: CASSSKFGLAGGLDTQYF; DNA: TGTGCCAGCAGTTCCAAGTTCGGACTAGCGGGAGGGCTGGATACGCAGTATTTT
V: TRBV29-1; size: few; J: TRBJ2-3; D: .; CDR3: CSGGSQMDTQYF; DNA: TGCAGCGGCGGGTCCCAAATGGATACGCAGTATTTT
V: TRBV30; size: few; J: TRBJ2-7; D: .; CDR3: CAWSRGTLREQYF; DNA: TGTGCCTGGAGTCGGGGGACCCTTAGAGAGCAGTACTTC
V: TRBV7-9; size: .; J: TRBJ2-7; D: .; CDR3: CASTLGGTGEQYF; DNA: TGTGCCAGCACCCTCGGCGGGACGGGGGAGCAGTACTTC
V: TRBV18; size: .; J: TRBJ1-1; D: .; CDR3: CASSDSVNTEAFF; DNA: TGTGCCAGCTCTGACAGCGTGAACACTGAAGCTTTCTTT
V: TRBV18; size: .; J: TRBJ1-5; D: .; CDR3: CASSPQDKAGEPQHF; DNA: TGTGCCAGCTCACCGCAGGACAAGGCGGGGGAGCCCCAGCATTTT
V: TRBV15; size: few; J: TRBJ2-6; D: .; CDR3: CATSRDIEAGANVLTF; DNA: TGTGCCACCAGCAGAGATATAGAAGCTGGGGCCAACGTCCTGACTTTC
V: TRBV7-9; size: few; J: TRBJ2-3; D: .; CDR3: CASSPQGVLSTDTQYF; DNA: TGTGCCAGCAGCCCTCAAGGGGTCTTGAGCACAGATACGCAGTATTTT
V: TRBV5-1; size: .; J: TRBJ2-1; D: .; CDR3: CASSLALAVNSYNEQFF; DNA: TGCGCCAGCAGCTTGGCTTTAGCGGTGAACTCCTACAATGAGCAGTTCTTC
V: TRBV27; size: .; J: TRBJ2-2; D: TRBD1; CDR3: CASSPRGRDTGELFF; DNA: TGTGCCAGCAGTCCCAGGGGGCGGGACACCGGGGAGCTGTTTTTT
V: TRBV18; size: few; J: TRBJ2-1; D: TRBD2; CDR3: CASSPGSGRGEQFF; DNA: TGTGCCAGCTCACCTGGGAGCGGGAGGGGTGAGCAGTTCTTC
V: TRBV7-9; size: .; J: TRBJ2-4; D: .; CDR3: CASSLGRGVKNIQYF; DNA: TGTGCCAGCAGCTTAGGAAGGGGCGTCAAAAACATTCAGTACTTC
V: TRBV7-9; size: .; J: TRBJ1-2; D: .; CDR3: CASSLEGTAGGYTF; DNA: TGTGCCAGCAGCTTAGAGGGCACGGCGGGCGGCTACACCTTC
V: TRBV5-4; size: few; J: TRBJ2-3; D: .; CDR3: CASSGRGITDTQYF; DNA: TGTGCCAGCAGCGGCCGGGGGATCACAGATACGCAGTATTTT
V: TRBV5-1; size: few; J: TRBJ1-1; D: .; CDR3: CASSLDFDSYSTEAFF; DNA: TGCGCCAGCAGCTTGGATTTTGACAGTTACTCCACTGAAGCTTTCTTT
V: TRBV4-1; size: .; J: TRBJ2-5; D: TRBD1; CDR3: CASSQTGTETQYF; DNA: TGCGCCAGCAGCCAGACAGGGACGGAGACCCAGTACTTC
V: TRBV30; size: few; J: TRBJ2-7; D: .; CDR3: CAWTVRGNLREQYF; DNA: TGTGCCTGGACCGTACGGGGGAATCTGCGCGAGCAGTACTTC
V: TRBV6-5; size: few; J: TRBJ1-1; D: .; CDR3: CASTQGTGAFF; DNA: TGTGCCAGCACCCAGGGAACCGGAGCTTTCTTT
V: TRBV7-9; size: few; J: TRBJ2-7; D: .; CDR3: CASSLAPDISHYEQYF; DNA: TGTGCCAGCAGCTTAGCCCCGGACATCTCCCACTACGAGCAGTACTTC
V: TRBV10-3; size: .; J: TRBJ1-2; D: TRBD1; CDR3: CAISLQGYEGYTF; DNA: TGTGCCATCAGCCTACAGGGGTATGAGGGCTACACCTTC
V: TRBV30; size: few; J: TRBJ2-5; D: .; CDR3: CAWGQSQETQYF; DNA: TGTGCCTGGGGACAGTCCCAAGAGACCCAGTACTTC
V: TRBV28; size: few; J: TRBJ1-5; D: .; CDR3: CASSPDQPQHF; DNA: TGTGCCAGCAGTCCGGATCAGCCCCAGCATTTT
V: TRBV4-2; size: few; J: TRBJ2-2; D: .; CDR3: CASSQESNTGELFF; DNA: TGTGCCAGCAGCCAAGAGAGCAACACCGGGGAGCTGTTTTTT
V: TRBV7-3; size: few; J: TRBJ1-1; D: TRBD1; CDR3: CASSLTGDTEAFF; DNA: TGTGCCAGCAGCTTGACAGGGGATACTGAAGCTTTCTTT
V: TRBV10-3; size: few; J: TRBJ2-3; D: TRBD2; CDR3: CAISPGLATDTQYF; DNA: TGTGCCATCAGTCCGGGACTAGCCACAGATACGCAGTATTTT
V: TRBV14; size: .; J: TRBJ2-1; D: TRBD2; CDR3: CASSLRGSGRGTYNEQFF; DNA: TGTGCCAGCAGCCTTCGGGGTAGCGGGAGGGGAACCTACAATGAGCAGTTCTTC
V: TRBV18; size: .; J: TRBJ1-1; D: TRBD1; CDR3: CASSTDRVYTEAFF; DNA: TGTGCCAGCTCAACTGACAGGGTTTACACTGAAGCTTTCTTT
V: TRBV25-1; size: .; J: TRBJ1-1; D: .; CDR3: CASRSRKTEAFF; DNA: TGTGCCAGCAGGAGCCGAAAAACTGAAGCTTTCTTT
V: TRBV7-9; size: .; J: TRBJ2-3; D: TRBD2; CDR3: CASSLAGTSGTTDTQYF; DNA: TGTGCCAGCAGCTTAGCGGGGACTAGCGGAACCACAGATACGCAGTATTTT
V: TRBV29-1; size: few; J: TRBJ1-1; D: TRBD1; CDR3: CSVDLQGARKAFF; DNA: TGCAGCGTTGACCTTCAGGGGGCGCGGAAAGCTTTCTTT
V: TRBV7-2; size: few; J: TRBJ2-1; D: TRBD2; CDR3: CASSSLAGVGPNEQFF; DNA: TGTGCCAGCAGCTCCCTAGCGGGAGTGGGCCCCAATGAGCAGTTCTTC
V: TRBV5-4; size: few; J: TRBJ1-1; D: TRBD1; CDR3: CASSSGQRMNTEAFF; DNA: TGTGCCAGCAGCTCGGGACAGCGCATGAACACTGAAGCTTTCTTT
V: TRBV7-9; size: few; J: TRBJ2-7; D: TRBD2; CDR3: CASSWRTSGNEQYF; DNA: TGTGCCAGCAGCTGGAGGACTAGCGGGAACGAGCAGTACTTC
V: TRBV9; size: few; J: TRBJ2-3; D: .; CDR3: CASSVGADTQYF; DNA: TGTGCCAGCAGCGTAGGAGCAGATACGCAGTATTTT